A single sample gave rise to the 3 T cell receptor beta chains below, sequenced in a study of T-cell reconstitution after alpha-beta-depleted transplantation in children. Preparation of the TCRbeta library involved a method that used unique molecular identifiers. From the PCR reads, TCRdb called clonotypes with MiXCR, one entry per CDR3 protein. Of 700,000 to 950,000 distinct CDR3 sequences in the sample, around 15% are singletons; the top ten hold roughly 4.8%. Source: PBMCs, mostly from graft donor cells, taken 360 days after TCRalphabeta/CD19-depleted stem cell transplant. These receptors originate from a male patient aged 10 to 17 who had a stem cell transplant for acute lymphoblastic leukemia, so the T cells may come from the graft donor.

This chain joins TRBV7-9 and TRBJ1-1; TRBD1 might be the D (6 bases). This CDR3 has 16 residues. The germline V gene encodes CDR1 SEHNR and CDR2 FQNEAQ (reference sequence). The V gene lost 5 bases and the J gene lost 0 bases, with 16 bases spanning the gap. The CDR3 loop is CASSAIQGLVNTEAFF. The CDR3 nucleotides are TGTGCCAGCAGCGCGATACAGGGTTTAGTGAACACTGAAGCTTTCTTT.

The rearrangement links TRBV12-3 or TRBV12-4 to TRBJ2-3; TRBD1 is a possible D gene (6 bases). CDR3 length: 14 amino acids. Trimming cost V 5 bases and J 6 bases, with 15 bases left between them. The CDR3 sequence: CASSPQGFRDTQYF. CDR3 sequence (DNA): TGTGCCAGCAGTCCCCAGGGGTTTAGGGATACGCAGTATTTT.

The CDR3 region has the DNA TGTGCCAGCAGTTTATCGGTGGGGGCCGTCTACAATGAGCAGTTCTTC. The encoded protein is CASSLSVGAVYNEQFF. V and J are TRBV27 and TRBJ2-1; TRBD1 is a possible D gene (6 bases). The germline CDR1 and CDR2 sequences are MNHEY and SMNVEV (reference sequence). The CDR3 has 16 residues. V was trimmed by 0 bases and J by 3 bases, leaving 12 bases between them.